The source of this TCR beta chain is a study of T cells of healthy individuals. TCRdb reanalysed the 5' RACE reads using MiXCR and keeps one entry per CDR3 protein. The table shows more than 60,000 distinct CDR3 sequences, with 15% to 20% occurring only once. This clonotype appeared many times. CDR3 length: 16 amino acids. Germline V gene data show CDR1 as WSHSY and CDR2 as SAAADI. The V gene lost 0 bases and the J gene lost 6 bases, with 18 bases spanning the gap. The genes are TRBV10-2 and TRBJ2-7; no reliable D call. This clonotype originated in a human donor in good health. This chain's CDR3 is CASSESAGANFIEQYF. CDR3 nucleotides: TGCGCCAGCAGTGAGTCGGCAGGTGCTAACTTTATCGAGCAGTACTTC.